This is a list of T cell receptor beta chains from one sample in a study of T cells in Graves' hyperthyroidism and ophthalmopathy. TCRdb called the multiplex PCR reads again in MiXCR, with one record for every CDR3 protein. Among a few hundred thousand distinct CDR3 sequences, approximately 17% were seen once, and the ten largest hold 40%. Sequenced input: blood. These receptors came from a young man with Graves' ophthalmopathy. Both conserved end residues are part of each CDR3. Each record gives: CDR3 DNA, CDR3 protein, V gene, D gene, clone size, J gene. D genes are given only for firm matches. A row's size may be missing; if present it is once, few, many or a size class.

cdr3_nt: TGCAGTGCTAGACCCCCGACAGGCTACGAGCAGTACTTC
cdr3_aa: CSARPPTGYEQYF
v_call: TRBV20-1
d_call: NA
clone_size: many
j_call: TRBJ2-7

cdr3_nt: TGTGCCAGCAACCCTCGCGAGGGGAGCTCCTACAATGAGCAGTTCTTC
cdr3_aa: CASNPREGSSYNEQFF
v_call: TRBV2
d_call: NA
clone_size: many
j_call: TRBJ2-1

cdr3_nt: TGTGCCACCAGTGGCCCAACTAGCGGGGCGAGCTCCTACAATGAGCAGTTCTTC
cdr3_aa: CATSGPTSGASSYNEQFF
v_call: TRBV24-1
d_call: TRBD2
clone_size: many
j_call: TRBJ2-1

cdr3_nt: TGCAGTGCTTACCAAGACGCGTGGGGGGACGAGCAGTACTTC
cdr3_aa: CSAYQDAWGDEQYF
v_call: TRBV20-1
d_call: NA
clone_size: few
j_call: TRBJ2-7

cdr3_nt: TGTGCCAGCAGCCAAAGTGTAGCGGGAGCCTACAATGAGCAGTTCTTC
cdr3_aa: CASSQSVAGAYNEQFF
v_call: TRBV3-1
d_call: TRBD2
clone_size: NA
j_call: TRBJ2-1

cdr3_nt: TGTGCCAGCAGCATATCGACAGGGTTGGGCCCCGACACCGGGGAGCTGTTTTTT
cdr3_aa: CASSISTGLGPDTGELFF
v_call: TRBV11-3
d_call: TRBD1
clone_size: many
j_call: TRBJ2-2

cdr3_nt: TGTGCCAGCAGCTCGACAGGGGTGGAGACCCAGTACTTC
cdr3_aa: CASSSTGVETQYF
v_call: TRBV11-3
d_call: TRBD1
clone_size: many
j_call: TRBJ2-5

cdr3_nt: TGTGCCAGCAGCCGAGGGAGCGGTAGCAATCAGCCCCAGCATTTT
cdr3_aa: CASSRGSGSNQPQHF
v_call: TRBV27
d_call: NA
clone_size: NA
j_call: TRBJ1-5

cdr3_nt: TGTGCCAGCAGCGGAGGGGGGACAGAGACCCAGTACTTC
cdr3_aa: CASSGGGTETQYF
v_call: TRBV9
d_call: NA
clone_size: NA
j_call: TRBJ2-5

cdr3_nt: TGTGCCAGCAGTTATGGGCCGCTCCCGGCGGGGGAGCAGTACTTC
cdr3_aa: CASSYGPLPAGEQYF
v_call: TRBV6-1
d_call: NA
clone_size: NA
j_call: TRBJ2-7

cdr3_nt: TGTGCCAGCAGCCCCACTGTGATCGTCTACGAGCAGTACTTC
cdr3_aa: CASSPTVIVYEQYF
v_call: TRBV9
d_call: NA
clone_size: NA
j_call: TRBJ2-7

cdr3_nt: TGTGCCAGCAGTTACAGTCGGCCAGGGCCGCTGACTGAAGCTTTCTTT
cdr3_aa: CASSYSRPGPLTEAFF
v_call: TRBV6-5
d_call: NA
clone_size: many
j_call: TRBJ1-1

cdr3_nt: TGTGCCAGCAGCTTAGCGGGAAGTGGTAGCGGATCCTACAATGAGCAGTTCTTC
cdr3_aa: CASSLAGSGSGSYNEQFF
v_call: TRBV7-9
d_call: NA
clone_size: many
j_call: TRBJ2-1

cdr3_nt: TGCAGTGCTAGGGCTAGTCACTATGGCTACACCTTC
cdr3_aa: CSARASHYGYTF
v_call: TRBV20-1
d_call: NA
clone_size: few
j_call: TRBJ1-2

cdr3_nt: TGTGCCAGCAGCCAAGGCTTTCAGGGAGGGGACATTCAGTACTTC
cdr3_aa: CASSQGFQGGDIQYF
v_call: TRBV3-1
d_call: TRBD2
clone_size: few
j_call: TRBJ2-4

cdr3_nt: TGTGCCAGCACCCCCGGCGGGACCGGGGAGCTGTTTTTT
cdr3_aa: CASTPGGTGELFF
v_call: TRBV13
d_call: NA
clone_size: NA
j_call: TRBJ2-2

cdr3_nt: TGTGCCATCTGGTCCGGACAGAACACTGAAGCTTTCTTT
cdr3_aa: CAIWSGQNTEAFF
v_call: TRBV10-3
d_call: NA
clone_size: many
j_call: TRBJ1-1

cdr3_nt: TGTGCCAGCAGCCTAAATCGGGACGGGGAGCTGTTTTTT
cdr3_aa: CASSLNRDGELFF
v_call: TRBV7-3
d_call: NA
clone_size: few
j_call: TRBJ2-2

cdr3_nt: TGTGCCAGCAGCGTAGAGTCCCCGGATGAAAAACTGTTTTTT
cdr3_aa: CASSVESPDEKLFF
v_call: TRBV9
d_call: NA
clone_size: NA
j_call: TRBJ1-4

cdr3_nt: TGTGCCAGCAACCCAGGAGGTTACTCTGGGGCCAACGTCCTGACTTTC
cdr3_aa: CASNPGGYSGANVLTF
v_call: TRBV6-1
d_call: NA
clone_size: NA
j_call: TRBJ2-6

cdr3_nt: TGCGCCAGCAGCTTGGCCGTAACTTCGGATGAGCAGTTCTTC
cdr3_aa: CASSLAVTSDEQFF
v_call: TRBV5-1
d_call: NA
clone_size: many
j_call: TRBJ2-1

cdr3_nt: TGTGCCAGCAGCCCAGCACCGGGCGGGAACACTGAAGCTTTCTTT
cdr3_aa: CASSPAPGGNTEAFF
v_call: TRBV7-3
d_call: NA
clone_size: NA
j_call: TRBJ1-1

cdr3_nt: TGTGCCAGCAGTTACTCCCGGGGTGGAAATCAGCCCCAGCATTTT
cdr3_aa: CASSYSRGGNQPQHF
v_call: TRBV6-5
d_call: NA
clone_size: few
j_call: TRBJ1-5

cdr3_nt: TGTGCCAGCAGCCTCTCAGGGGCTGGAAATTCACCCCTCCACTTT
cdr3_aa: CASSLSGAGNSPLHF
v_call: TRBV7-3
d_call: NA
clone_size: many
j_call: TRBJ1-6

cdr3_nt: TGCAGCGTTGAAAAAGGAGGGACAGAAAAACTGTTTTTT
cdr3_aa: CSVEKGGTEKLFF
v_call: TRBV29-1
d_call: NA
clone_size: few
j_call: TRBJ1-4

cdr3_nt: TGTGCCAGCAGCGTCAGGGGCACATCTGATGGCTACACCTTC
cdr3_aa: CASSVRGTSDGYTF
v_call: TRBV2
d_call: NA
clone_size: many
j_call: TRBJ1-2

cdr3_nt: TGTGCCAGCAGCGTAGTAGGGGATTCGAACACTGAAGCTTTCTTT
cdr3_aa: CASSVVGDSNTEAFF
v_call: TRBV9
d_call: NA
clone_size: many
j_call: TRBJ1-1

cdr3_nt: TGTGCCAGCTCACCTTACAGGGAACAATATGGCTACACCTTC
cdr3_aa: CASSPYREQYGYTF
v_call: TRBV18
d_call: NA
clone_size: many
j_call: TRBJ1-2

cdr3_nt: TGCGCCAGCACTCTCGGGACAGGGGGAGGTGAAAAACTGTTTTTT
cdr3_aa: CASTLGTGGGEKLFF
v_call: TRBV5-1
d_call: TRBD1
clone_size: many
j_call: TRBJ1-4

cdr3_nt: TGCAGCGTTAGGTCGGGGGCAGATACGCAGTATTTT
cdr3_aa: CSVRSGADTQYF
v_call: TRBV29-1
d_call: NA
clone_size: NA
j_call: TRBJ2-3

cdr3_nt: TGCAGTGCTAGAGAGCCGACAGGGGGGAATGAGCAGTTCTTC
cdr3_aa: CSAREPTGGNEQFF
v_call: TRBV20-1
d_call: TRBD1
clone_size: NA
j_call: TRBJ2-1

cdr3_nt: TGCAGTGCTGGTGCCCCCTCGAACACTGAAGCTTTCTTT
cdr3_aa: CSAGAPSNTEAFF
v_call: TRBV20-1
d_call: NA
clone_size: NA
j_call: TRBJ1-1

cdr3_nt: TGTGCCATCAGTTTCAGGGACGAGCAGTACTTC
cdr3_aa: CAISFRDEQYF
v_call: TRBV10-3
d_call: NA
clone_size: NA
j_call: TRBJ2-7

cdr3_nt: TGTGCCACCGGGCGGGAAAGAGAAGCTTTCTTT
cdr3_aa: CATGREREAFF
v_call: TRBV15
d_call: NA
clone_size: NA
j_call: TRBJ1-1

cdr3_nt: TGTGCCAGCAGCCAACAGGGGTACGGCAATGAGCAGTTCTTC
cdr3_aa: CASSQQGYGNEQFF
v_call: TRBV7-6
d_call: TRBD1
clone_size: NA
j_call: TRBJ2-1

cdr3_nt: TGTGCCAGCAGCCTAGCATCCGGGACAGGGCTGGGCCGCGAGCAGTACTTC
cdr3_aa: CASSLASGTGLGREQYF
v_call: TRBV11-2
d_call: TRBD1
clone_size: many
j_call: TRBJ2-7

cdr3_nt: TGCAGCGTCGTCGGGGGAGAGGGAGGCGAGCAGTACTTC
cdr3_aa: CSVVGGEGGEQYF
v_call: TRBV29-1
d_call: NA
clone_size: NA
j_call: TRBJ2-7

cdr3_nt: TGTGCCAGCAGAATGGACAGGGCGGTGTCACCCCTCCACTTT
cdr3_aa: CASRMDRAVSPLHF
v_call: TRBV6-1
d_call: TRBD1
clone_size: NA
j_call: TRBJ1-6

cdr3_nt: TGCAGTGCTAGAGGGTACGGGGGGGTCCTGGAGACCCAGTACTTC
cdr3_aa: CSARGYGGVLETQYF
v_call: TRBV20-1
d_call: TRBD2
clone_size: NA
j_call: TRBJ2-5

cdr3_nt: TGTGCCAGCAGCTTGGGACAGGCGGAAAAACTGTTTTTT
cdr3_aa: CASSLGQAEKLFF
v_call: TRBV11-1
d_call: TRBD1
clone_size: many
j_call: TRBJ1-4

cdr3_nt: TGTGCCAGCAGCCCGGGAGTAGTAGAGACCCAGTACTTC
cdr3_aa: CASSPGVVETQYF
v_call: TRBV7-9
d_call: NA
clone_size: many
j_call: TRBJ2-5

cdr3_nt: TGTGCCAGCAGCCTTAGCGACGGTGAGGCAGATACGCAGTATTTT
cdr3_aa: CASSLSDGEADTQYF
v_call: TRBV5-6
d_call: NA
clone_size: many
j_call: TRBJ2-3

cdr3_nt: TGTGCCAGCAGCTTGGGGGGGGACTCTGGGGCCAACGTCCTGACTTTC
cdr3_aa: CASSLGGDSGANVLTF
v_call: TRBV7-2
d_call: TRBD2
clone_size: many
j_call: TRBJ2-6

cdr3_nt: TGTGCCAGCAGCCGCCCGTGGCAGCCCGGGGGGTCCAGCACAGATACGCAGTATTTT
cdr3_aa: CASSRPWQPGGSSTDTQYF
v_call: TRBV12-3/TRBV12-4
d_call: TRBD2
clone_size: many
j_call: TRBJ2-3

cdr3_nt: TGTGCCAGCAGTTACTACAGGCCCCCCTACAATGAGCAGTTCTTC
cdr3_aa: CASSYYRPPYNEQFF
v_call: TRBV6-6
d_call: NA
clone_size: NA
j_call: TRBJ2-1

cdr3_nt: TGTGCCAGCAGCCCCGACAAAGGGACCGGGGAGCTGTTTTTT
cdr3_aa: CASSPDKGTGELFF
v_call: TRBV11-1
d_call: NA
clone_size: NA
j_call: TRBJ2-2

cdr3_nt: TGTGCCAGCAGCCATAGACAGACAACTAATGAAAAACTGTTTTTT
cdr3_aa: CASSHRQTTNEKLFF
v_call: TRBV3-1
d_call: NA
clone_size: many
j_call: TRBJ1-4